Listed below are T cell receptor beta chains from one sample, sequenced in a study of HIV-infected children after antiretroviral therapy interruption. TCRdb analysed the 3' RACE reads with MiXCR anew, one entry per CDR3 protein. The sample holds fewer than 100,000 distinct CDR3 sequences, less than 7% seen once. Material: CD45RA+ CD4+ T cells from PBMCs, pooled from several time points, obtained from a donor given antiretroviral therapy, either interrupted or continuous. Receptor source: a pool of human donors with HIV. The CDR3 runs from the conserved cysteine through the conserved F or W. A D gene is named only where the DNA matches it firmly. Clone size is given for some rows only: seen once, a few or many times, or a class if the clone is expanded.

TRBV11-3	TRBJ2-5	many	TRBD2	CASSPGGGSLIRKTQYF	TGTGCCAGCAGCCCGGGCGGGGGTAGCTTGATACGTAAGACCCAGTACTTC
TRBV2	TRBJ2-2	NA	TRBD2	CASSDGGASTGELFF	TGTGCCAGCAGTGACGGGGGGGCGAGCACCGGGGAGCTGTTTTTT
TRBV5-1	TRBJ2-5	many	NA	CASSLGQLQETQYF	TGCGCCAGCAGCTTAGGACAGCTCCAAGAGACCCAGTACTTC
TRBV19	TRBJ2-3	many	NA	CASRLRSTDTQYF	TGTGCCAGTAGGCTTCGGAGCACAGATACGCAGTATTTT
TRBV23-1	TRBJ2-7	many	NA	CASGVRSRTHEQYF	TGCGCCAGCGGGGTTCGGTCCCGGACCCACGAGCAGTACTTC
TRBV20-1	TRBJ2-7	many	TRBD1	CSCERGQGAPPSYEQYF	TGCTCCTGCGAGAGAGGACAGGGGGCACCCCCCTCCTACGAGCAGTACTTC
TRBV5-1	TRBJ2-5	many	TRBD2	CASRGLAGYAGETQYF	TGCGCCAGCAGGGGTCTAGCGGGATATGCCGGAGAGACCCAGTACTTC
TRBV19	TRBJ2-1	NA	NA	CASNIGGSYNEQFF	TGTGCCAGTAATATCGGAGGCTCCTACAATGAGCAGTTCTTC
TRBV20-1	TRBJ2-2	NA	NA	CSARDSRLDQAGELFF	TGCAGTGCTAGAGATTCAAGACTAGATCAGGCCGGGGAGCTGTTTTTT
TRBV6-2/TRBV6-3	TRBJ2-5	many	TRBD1	CASSSRTGVGKTQYF	TGTGCCAGCAGCTCCAGGACAGGTGTAGGGAAGACCCAGTACTTC
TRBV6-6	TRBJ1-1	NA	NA	CASSYSSGGSAPEAFF	TGTGCCAGCAGTTACTCGAGTGGAGGCAGTGCGCCTGAAGCTTTCTTT
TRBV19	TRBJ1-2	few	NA	CASSTPSFYGYTF	TGTGCCAGTAGTACCCCCAGTTTCTATGGCTACACCTTC
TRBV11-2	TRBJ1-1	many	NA	CASSLLVGGRLRNTEAFF	TGTGCCAGCAGCTTATTAGTCGGGGGAAGGTTACGAAACACTGAAGCTTTCTTT
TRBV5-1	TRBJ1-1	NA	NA	CASSSNTEAFF	TGCGCCAGCAGCTCCAACACTGAAGCTTTCTTT
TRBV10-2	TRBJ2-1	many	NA	CASSAPGRSYNEQFF	TGCGCCAGCAGCGCACCGGGACGGTCCTACAATGAGCAGTTCTTC
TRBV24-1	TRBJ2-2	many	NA	CATSDSGTNTGELFF	TGTGCCACCAGTGATTCGGGGACGAACACCGGGGAGCTGTTTTTT
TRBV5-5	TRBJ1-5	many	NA	CASSLATGYQPQHF	TGTGCCAGCAGCTTGGCAACAGGGTACCAGCCCCAGCATTTT
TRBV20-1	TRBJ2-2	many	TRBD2	CSASRGLAKTGELFF	TGCAGTGCTAGCAGGGGACTAGCGAAAACCGGGGAGCTGTTTTTT